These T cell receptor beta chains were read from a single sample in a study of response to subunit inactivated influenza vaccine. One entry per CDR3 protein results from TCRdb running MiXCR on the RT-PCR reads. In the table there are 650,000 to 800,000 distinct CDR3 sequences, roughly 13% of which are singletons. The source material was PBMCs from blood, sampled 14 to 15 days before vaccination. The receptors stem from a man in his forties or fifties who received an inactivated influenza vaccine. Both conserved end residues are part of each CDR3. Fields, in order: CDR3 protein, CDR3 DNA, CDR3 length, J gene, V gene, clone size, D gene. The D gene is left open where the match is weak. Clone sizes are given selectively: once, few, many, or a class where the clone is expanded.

CSVEQNTGELFF TGCAGCGTTGAACAAAACACCGGGGAGCTGTTTTTT 12 TRBJ2-2 TRBV29-1 - -
CATSEAAGGENTGELFF TGTGCCACCAGTGAAGCGGCGGGAGGGGAGAACACCGGGGAGCTGTTTTTT 17 TRBJ2-2 TRBV24-1 few TRBD2
CGSSTPRGVNTEAFF TGCGGCAGCAGCACCCCGCGGGGAGTGAACACTGAAGCTTTCTTT 15 TRBJ1-1 TRBV5-1 - -
CASSWGSSHTEAFF TGTGCCAGCAGCTGGGGGTCGAGCCACACTGAAGCTTTCTTT 14 TRBJ1-1 TRBV7-9 - -
CASSRIQTSTGVEQYF TGTGCCAGCTCACGAATCCAGACCTCGACAGGTGTCGAGCAGTACTTC 16 TRBJ2-7 TRBV18 - -
CSVVGEARIGLGNIQYF TGCAGCGTTGTAGGGGAGGCAAGGATCGGACTTGGAAACATTCAGTACTTC 17 TRBJ2-4 TRBV29-1 many -
CASSTSGATETQYF TGCGCCAGCAGCACATCAGGGGCCACAGAGACCCAGTACTTC 14 TRBJ2-5 TRBV5-1 - -
CASSGGLLETQYF TGTGCCAGCAGCGGGGGGCTACTTGAGACCCAGTACTTC 13 TRBJ2-5 TRBV9 few -
CASSLGTSGVDTQYF TGTGCCAGCAGCCTAGGGACTAGCGGAGTAGATACGCAGTATTTT 15 TRBJ2-3 TRBV28 few TRBD2
CASRAGLAGSYEQYF TGTGCCAGCAGGGCGGGACTAGCGGGGTCCTACGAGCAGTACTTC 15 TRBJ2-7 TRBV12-3/TRBV12-4 few TRBD2
CASSLSGETQYF TGTGCCAGCAGTTTATCGGGGGAGACCCAGTACTTC 12 TRBJ2-5 TRBV12-3/TRBV12-4 many -
CASSFGTSGVFYEQYF TGTGCCAGCAGTTTTGGGACTAGCGGGGTATTCTACGAGCAGTACTTC 16 TRBJ2-7 TRBV6-2/TRBV6-3 few TRBD2
CSARDRGVSSYNSPLHF TGCAGTGCTAGAGATAGGGGAGTGAGCTCCTATAATTCACCCCTCCACTTT 17 TRBJ1-6 TRBV20-1 - -
CASSSGTGVGNTIYF TGTGCCAGCAGCTCCGGGACAGGGGTTGGAAACACCATATATTTT 15 TRBJ1-3 TRBV7-9 - TRBD1
CASSQETSVGEQFF TGTGCCAGCAGCCAGGAAACTAGCGTCGGTGAGCAGTTCTTC 14 TRBJ2-1 TRBV3-1 many TRBD2
CASSLAPLFF TGTGCCAGCAGCTTAGCTCCACTGTTTTTT 10 TRBJ2-2 TRBV7-9 many -
CASSYARNTGELFF TGTGCCAGCAGTTATGCCCGGAACACCGGGGAGCTGTTTTTT 14 TRBJ2-2 TRBV6-5 many -
CASRGLGTGSEKLFF TGTGCCAGCAGGGGACTCGGGACAGGGAGTGAAAAACTGTTTTTT 15 TRBJ1-4 TRBV28 many TRBD1
CASHYAGTGSYNEQFF TGTGCCAGTCACTACGCCGGGACTGGCTCCTACAATGAGCAGTTCTTC 16 TRBJ2-1 TRBV12-3/TRBV12-4 few -
CASSQERQGIGYGYTF TGCGCCAGCAGCCAAGAGAGGCAGGGTATAGGTTACGGCTACACCTTC 16 TRBJ1-2 TRBV4-1 - -
CASSGDSTSSYTF TGTGCCAGCAGCGGCGATTCTACTTCGAGCTACACCTTC 13 TRBJ1-2 TRBV2 - -
CASSLQGMGTNEKLFF TGCGCCAGCAGCCTACAGGGAATGGGAACTAATGAAAAACTGTTTTTT 16 TRBJ1-4 TRBV5-1 many -
CASCPQGFGGRANTGELFF TGTGCCAGCTGTCCCCAGGGGTTCGGTGGAAGGGCTAACACCGGGGAGCTGTTTTTT 19 TRBJ2-2 TRBV2 - -
CASRDTGGGGYTF TGTGCCAGCAGAGATACAGGGGGAGGTGGCTACACCTTC 13 TRBJ1-2 TRBV3-1 - TRBD1
CASSYSFFRSNEKLFF TGTGCCAGCAGTTACTCGTTCTTTCGGAGTAATGAAAAACTGTTTTTT 16 TRBJ1-4 TRBV6-5 once -
CASSTVGGRTDTQYF TGTGCCAGCAGCACCGTCGGGGGGCGGACAGATACGCAGTATTTT 15 TRBJ2-3 TRBV5-5 few -
CSVTAFDGTEAFF TGCAGCGTGACAGCTTTTGACGGGACTGAAGCTTTCTTT 13 TRBJ1-1 TRBV29-1 few -
CASSYRSVGTREFF TGTGCCAGCAGTTACCGTAGTGTCGGGACTAGAGAGTTCTTC 14 TRBJ2-1 TRBV6-2/TRBV6-3 few TRBD2
CASSLSGSSEQYF TGCGCCAGCAGCTTGAGCGGGAGCAGCGAGCAGTACTTC 13 TRBJ2-7 TRBV5-1 - TRBD2
CASSQAPSDRETQYF TGCGCCAGCAGCCAAGCCCCCAGCGATCGAGAGACCCAGTACTTC 15 TRBJ2-5 TRBV4-3 few -
CASSMDRGRSSYNEQFF TGTGCCAGTAGTATGGACAGGGGAAGGAGCTCCTACAATGAGCAGTTCTTC 17 TRBJ2-1 TRBV19 - TRBD1
CASSYGQRSYEQYF TGCGCCAGCAGCTACGGGCAACGCTCCTACGAGCAGTACTTC 14 TRBJ2-7 TRBV5-1 few -
CASSQEGLLAKNIQYF TGTGCCAGCAGCCAAGAAGGCCTTTTAGCCAAAAACATTCAGTACTTC 16 TRBJ2-4 TRBV3-1 few -
CASSKEGPLPLEKLFF TGTGCCAGCAGCAAAGAGGGGCCGCTCCCTTTAGAAAAACTGTTTTTT 16 TRBJ1-4 TRBV7-2 few -
CASSLKGGETQYF TGCGCCAGCAGCTTGAAGGGGGGAGAGACCCAGTACTTC 13 TRBJ2-5 TRBV5-1 few -
CSAQYRNTEAFF TGCAGTGCTCAATACAGGAACACTGAAGCTTTCTTT 12 TRBJ1-1 TRBV20-1 - -
CASSPSFANEQFF TGTGCCAGCAGCCCAAGTTTCGCCAATGAGCAGTTCTTC 13 TRBJ2-1 TRBV7-6 - -
CASSSEGARVYF TGTGCCAGCAGTTCAGAGGGGGCGCGGGTCTATTTT 12 TRBJ2-3 TRBV28 many TRBD1
CASSQDSTRAREKLFF TGTGCCAGCAGCCAAGATAGCACCAGGGCGCGGGAAAAACTGTTTTTT 16 TRBJ1-4 TRBV4-2 few -
CASSLRGTSGKETQYF TGTGCCAGCAGTTTAAGGGGGACTAGCGGGAAAGAGACCCAGTACTTC 16 TRBJ2-5 TRBV12-3/TRBV12-4 few TRBD2
CSAEAGTGLAGELFF TGCAGTGCGGAAGCCGGGACAGGGTTAGCCGGGGAGCTGTTTTTT 15 TRBJ2-2 TRBV20-1 - TRBD1
CASSYPSAGVNNEQFF TGTGCCAGCAGTTACCCATCGGCGGGGGTAAACAATGAGCAGTTCTTC 16 TRBJ2-1 TRBV6-2/TRBV6-3 - TRBD2
CSAPSGPTSTDTQYF TGCAGCGCACCCAGCGGGCCCACTAGCACAGATACGCAGTATTTT 15 TRBJ2-3 TRBV29-1 - -
CASSYRLPGGKTQYF TGTGCCAGCAGTTATCGCCTACCGGGAGGGAAGACCCAGTACTTC 15 TRBJ2-5 TRBV6-5 few TRBD2
CATSDRSGTTYEQYF TGTGCCACCAGTGACCGCAGCGGGACCACCTACGAGCAGTACTTC 15 TRBJ2-7 TRBV24-1 few TRBD2